This TCR beta chain was sequenced during a study of T cell changes during pregnancy in multiple sclerosis. Profiling relied on immunoSEQ multiplex PCR, and the TCRdb table lists in-frame clones only, not all of them. This sample has roughly 51,000 clones, with around 93% found just once. Per the germline V gene, CDR1 is GTSNPN and CDR2 is SVGIG (reference sequence). The CDR3 runs to 13 residues. Trimming left V 3 bases short and J 3 bases short, with 12 bases between. The source was CD4+ T cells from peripheral blood mononuclear cells, collected after pregnancy. The TCR sequence derives from a female donor in good health, enrolled as a control in a pregnancy study. The chain uses TRBV30 and TRBJ2-7; D might be TRBD1 (6 bases). The CDR3 protein is CAWSKDSRYEQYF. The DNA of the CDR3 is TGTGCCTGGAGCAAGGACAGCCGCTACGAGCAGTACTTC.